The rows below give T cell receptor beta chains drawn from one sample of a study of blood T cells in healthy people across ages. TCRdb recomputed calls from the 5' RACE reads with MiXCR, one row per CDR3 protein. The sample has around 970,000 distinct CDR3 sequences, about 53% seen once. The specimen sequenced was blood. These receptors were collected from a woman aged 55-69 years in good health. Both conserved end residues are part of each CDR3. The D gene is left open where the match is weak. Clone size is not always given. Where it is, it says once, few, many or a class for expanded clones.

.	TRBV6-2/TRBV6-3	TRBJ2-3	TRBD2	TGTGCCAGCAGTCCTACGACTAGCGGCACAGATACGCAGTATTTT	CASSPTTSGTDTQYF
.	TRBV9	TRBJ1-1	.	TGTGCCAGCAGCGTCGTCGGACAGAGCACTGAAGCTTTCTTT	CASSVVGQSTEAFF
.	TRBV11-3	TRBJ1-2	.	TGTGCCAGCAGCTCCGCTCCCGGGGGAGGAGGAATCTATGGCTACACCTTC	CASSSAPGGGGIYGYTF
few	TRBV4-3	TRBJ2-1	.	TGCGCCAGCAGCCAAGGGCTAGCCAATAATGAGCAGTTCTTC	CASSQGLANNEQFF
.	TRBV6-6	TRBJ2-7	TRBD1	TGTGCCGGCAATAACAGGGGGGACTCCGAGCAGTACTTC	CAGNNRGDSEQYF
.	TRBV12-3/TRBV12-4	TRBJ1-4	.	TGTGCCAGCAGTCCAAGCACAACGGGAAAACTGTTTTTT	CASSPSTTGKLFF
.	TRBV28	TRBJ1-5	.	TGTGCCAGCAGCTTTGACAGGCCCCTGGGTCAGCCCCAGCATTTT	CASSFDRPLGQPQHF
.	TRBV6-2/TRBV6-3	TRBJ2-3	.	TGTGCCAGCAGTTTCAGCGTAAACACAGATACGCAGTATTTT	CASSFSVNTDTQYF
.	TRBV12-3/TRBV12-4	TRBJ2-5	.	TGTGCCAGCAGGTTATCCGGGACCGAAGAGACCCAGTACTTC	CASRLSGTEETQYF
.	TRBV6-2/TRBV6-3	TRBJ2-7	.	TGTGCCAGCAGTTACTCGATGCGGGACGTTAGCTCCTACGAGCAGTACTTC	CASSYSMRDVSSYEQYF
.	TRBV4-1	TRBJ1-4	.	TGCGCCAGCAGCCTTTCCGGGGAGAATGAAAAACTGTTTTTT	CASSLSGENEKLFF
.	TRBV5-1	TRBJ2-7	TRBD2	TGCGCCAGCAGTCTCACACCTAGCGGGAGCGGCTCCTACAATGAGCAGTACTTC	CASSLTPSGSGSYNEQYF
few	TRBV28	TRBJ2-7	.	TGTGCCAGCAGTCAAATCAATCCGGGCTACGAGCAGTACTTC	CASSQINPGYEQYF
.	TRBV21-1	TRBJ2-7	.	TGTGCCAGCAGCAAAAATCCGGACAGGGTTTTCTACGAGCAGTACTTC	CASSKNPDRVFYEQYF
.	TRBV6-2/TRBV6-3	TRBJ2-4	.	TGTGCCAGCAGTTATTTGGGGACCAAAAACATTCAGTACTTC	CASSYLGTKNIQYF
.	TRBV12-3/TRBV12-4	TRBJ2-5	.	TGTGCCAGCAGTCGACAGGAGGCTTTTAGAACCCAGTACTTC	CASSRQEAFRTQYF
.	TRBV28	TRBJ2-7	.	TGTGCCAGCAGTTTGAACTACTACGAGCAGTACTTC	CASSLNYYEQYF
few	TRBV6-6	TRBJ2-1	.	TGTGCCAGCAGTTACAGGGGGAACAATGAGCAGTTCTTC	CASSYRGNNEQFF
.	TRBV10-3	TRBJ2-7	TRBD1	TGTGCCATTGGGACAGGGGAGTCCTACGAGCAGTACTTC	CAIGTGESYEQYF
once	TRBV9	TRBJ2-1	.	TGTGCCAGCAGCGTAGTAGGCGTAAGCTCCTACAATGAGCAGTTCTTC	CASSVVGVSSYNEQFF
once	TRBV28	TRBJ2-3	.	TGTGCCAGCATCCTAGGAGCGGGAAGGGGGGCAGATACGCAGTATTTT	CASILGAGRGADTQYF
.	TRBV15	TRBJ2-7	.	TGTGCCACCAGCAGAGATCTACGGGGACTGCCTTACGAGCAGTACTTC	CATSRDLRGLPYEQYF
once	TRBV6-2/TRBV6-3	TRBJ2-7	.	TGTGCCAGCAGCTCCGCAGTCGGTGGTTCCTACGAGCAGTACTTC	CASSSAVGGSYEQYF
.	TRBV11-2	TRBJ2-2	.	TGTGCCAGCAGCCCGGGGACAATAAACACCGGGGAGCTGTTTTTT	CASSPGTINTGELFF
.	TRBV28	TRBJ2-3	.	TGTGCCAGCATTCCGGACGGAGAGTTCACAGATACGCAGTATTTT	CASIPDGEFTDTQYF
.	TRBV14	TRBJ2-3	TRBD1	TGTGCCAGCAGCCTATGGGACAGGGTGGCAACAGATACGCAGTATTTT	CASSLWDRVATDTQYF
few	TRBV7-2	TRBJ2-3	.	TGTGCCAGCAGTCGAACCTTCGGGGATACGCAGTATTTT	CASSRTFGDTQYF
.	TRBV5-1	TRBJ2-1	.	TGCGCCAGCAGCACAGGACTACCCAATGAGCAGTTCTTC	CASSTGLPNEQFF
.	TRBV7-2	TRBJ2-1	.	TGTGCCAGCACCTCGATGGGGGGAGCTTACAATGAGCAGTTCTTC	CASTSMGGAYNEQFF
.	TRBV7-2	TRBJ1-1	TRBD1	TGTGCCAGCAGCTCGCAGGGGGCTCTGAACACTGAAGCTTTCTTT	CASSSQGALNTEAFF
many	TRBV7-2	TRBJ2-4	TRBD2	TGTGCCAGCAGCTCCACTCGGACTAGCGGGAGGTCGGCCAAAAACATTCAGTACTTC	CASSSTRTSGRSAKNIQYF
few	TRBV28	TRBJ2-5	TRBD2	TGTGCCAGCAGTACCGGGACTAGCGGTTTCAAGGGGACCCAGTACTTC	CASSTGTSGFKGTQYF
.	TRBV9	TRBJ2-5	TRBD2	TGTGCCAGCAGCGTAGGGACTAGCGGGAGCTCGAAAGAGACCCAGTACTTC	CASSVGTSGSSKETQYF
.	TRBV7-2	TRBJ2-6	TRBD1	TGTGCCAGCAGCTCCATCCCTGGGACAGGGGCCTCTGGGGCCAACGTCCTGACTTTC	CASSSIPGTGASGANVLTF
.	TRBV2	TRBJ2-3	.	TGTGCCAGCAGTTTAAAGCGGGCCAGCACAGATACGCAGTATTTT	CASSLKRASTDTQYF
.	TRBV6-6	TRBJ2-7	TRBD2	TGTGCCAGCACCCTGACTAGCGGAGACCTGTACGAGCGGTACTTC	CASTLTSGDLYERYF
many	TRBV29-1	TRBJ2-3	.	TGCAGCGGGCGAACAGATACGCAGTATTTT	CSGRTDTQYF
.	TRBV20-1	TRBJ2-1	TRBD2	TGCAGTGCTACTGCGGGAGTAGGCGGTGAGCAGTTCTTC	CSATAGVGGEQFF
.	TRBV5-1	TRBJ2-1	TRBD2	TGCGCCAGCAGCCCCTTCGGACTAGCGGAGGACAATGAGCAGTTCTTC	CASSPFGLAEDNEQFF
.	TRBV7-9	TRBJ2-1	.	TGTGCCAGCAGCCTTTCGGCAAACAATGAGCAGTTCTTC	CASSLSANNEQFF
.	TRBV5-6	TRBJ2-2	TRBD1	TGTGCCAGCAGCTTCCTCGGGACAGGGCTTTACACCGGGGAGCTGTTTTTT	CASSFLGTGLYTGELFF
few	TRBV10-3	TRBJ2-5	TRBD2	TGTGCCATCGCTTCGGCTAGCGGGATGGAGACCCAGTACTTC	CAIASASGMETQYF
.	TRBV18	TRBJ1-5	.	TGTGCCAGCTCACCCCTGGGGGATCAGCCCCAGCATTTT	CASSPLGDQPQHF
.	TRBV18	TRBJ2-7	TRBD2	TGTGCCATATCTACTAACGGACTAGCGGCATACAATGAGCAGTACTTC	CAISTNGLAAYNEQYF
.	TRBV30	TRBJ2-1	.	TGTGCCTGGAGTCCCTGGACAGTAACCTACAATGAGCAGTTCTTC	CAWSPWTVTYNEQFF
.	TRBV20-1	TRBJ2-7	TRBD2	TGCAGTTACCAAGCGGGAGCCAAGAGCTACGAGCAGTACTTC	CSYQAGAKSYEQYF
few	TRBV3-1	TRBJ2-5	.	TGTGCCAGCAGCCTCCGGCAGGGTATCGCGTCAGAGACCCAGTACTTC	CASSLRQGIASETQYF
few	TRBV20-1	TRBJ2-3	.	TGCAGTGCTCAGGGCCAGAGCACAGATACGCAGTATTTT	CSAQGQSTDTQYF
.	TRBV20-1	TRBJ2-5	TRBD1	TGCAGTGCGTCCCAGGGGGCGGGTGAGACCCAGTACTTC	CSASQGAGETQYF
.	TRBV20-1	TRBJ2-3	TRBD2	TGCAGTGCTAGGCCGACTAGCGGGAGCCGAGATACGCAGTATTTT	CSARPTSGSRDTQYF
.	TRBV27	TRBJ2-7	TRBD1	TGTGCCAGCAGTTTAAAGGGGGACAGTTTCTACGAGCAGTACTTC	CASSLKGDSFYEQYF